Reported below is one T cell receptor beta chain. Trimming cost V 6 bases and J 7 bases, with 21 bases left between them. There are 15 residues in the CDR3. Per germline, CDR1 MNHEY and CDR2 SVGAGI. Produced via immunoSEQ multiplex PCR; TCRdb's table is partial and in-frame only. This sample has 120,000 or so clones, with about 87% found just once. The donors were members of the approximately 110-subject validation cohort (separate from the roughly 660-subject first cohort). The source of the sample is a study of cytomegalovirus exposure and HLA in healthy donors. This TCR was sampled from a woman aged 18-29 years in good health and CMV-seronegative. Sequenced material: PBMCs. The chain couples TRBV6-5 to TRBJ1-2; a weak D match, TRBD1 (5 bases). CDR3 sequence reads: CASRLTQGGQRGYTF. The DNA for the CDR3 is TGTGCCAGCAGGCTCACTCAGGGTGGGCAGCGTGGCTACACCTTC.